Presented here are 3 T cell receptor beta chains from one specimen sequenced in a study of pediatric ulcerative colitis. Sequenced by immunoSEQ multiplex PCR; TCRdb stores in-frame clones only, minus some. Among 15,000 or so clones, 90% were seen once, and the ten largest hold approximately 0.96%. The source material was blood. These TCRs come from a boy aged 10-17 years with moderate ulcerative colitis.

This clone has just one count. The chain carries TRBV10-1 and TRBJ2-7; D is undetermined. CDR3 size: 12 residues. Germline lookup yields CDR1 WNHNN and CDR2 SYGVQD (reference sequence). V lost 5 bases, J lost 4 bases, and 9 bases lay in between. The CDR3, as DNA: TGCGCCAGCAGTTGTTGGTCTTACGAGCAGTACTTC. It is translated as CASSCWSYEQYF.

This sequence joins TRBV19 and TRBJ2-7; 10 bases align to TRBD1. Germline CDR1 reads LNHDA; CDR2 reads SQIVND (reference sequence). Losses at the gene ends were 9 bases for V and 3 bases for J; bases not matched to a gene: 17. The CDR3 sequence is 17 residues long. Here the CDR3 reads CASRTGGYFDGDYEQYF. CDR3 nucleotide sequence: TGTGCCAGCCGGACAGGGGGATATTTCGACGGGGACTACGAGCAGTACTTC.

The rearrangement links TRBV13 to TRBJ2-7; 7 nucleotides align to TRBD1. Trimming removed 3 bases from V and 7 bases from J; junction bases left unmatched: 6. The CDR3 is 13 amino acids. Germline CDR1 PRHDT, CDR2 FYEKMQ (reference sequence). CDR3 protein: CASSFRGSEEQYF. CDR3 nucleotide sequence: TGTGCCAGCAGCTTCAGGGGGAGCGAAGAGCAGTACTTC.